These 17 T cell receptor beta chains were sequenced from one sample in a study of OX40 agonist ivuxolimab in advanced cancers. Repertoires were generated with immunoSEQ multiplex PCR, while TCRdb's copy carries only in-frame clones and drops some. The table records 100,000 to 140,000 clones, approximately 89% of them present only once. The sequences come from CD4+ or CD8+ T cells sorted from blood, collected in a trial of the OX40 agonist ivuxolimab. These receptors were taken from an adult with an advanced solid tumor such as melanoma, head and neck, liver or kidney cancer.

The CDR3 region is CASSQGRSYEQYF. CDR3 sequence (DNA): TGTGCCAGCAGCCAGGGACGCTCCTACGAGCAGTACTTC. The chain has TRBV27 and TRBJ2-7; D may be TRBD1 or TRBD2 (5 bases each). Germline assignment: CDR1 MNHEY and CDR2 SMNVEV (reference sequence). The ends were cut back, 6 bases at V and 0 bases at J, with 9 bases in the middle. The CDR3 runs 13 residues.

This chain joins TRBV19 and TRBJ1-1, with no clear D. V lost 1 base and J lost 3, with 9 bases in between. Germline values: CDR1 LNHDA, CDR2 SQIVND (reference sequence). This CDR3 has 14 amino acids. In DNA form, the CDR3 reads TGTGCCAGTAGTATAGTGGGCAGGTACACTGAAGCTTTCTTT. Protein sequence: CASSIVGRYTEAFF.

The chain employs TRBV28 and TRBJ2-5, with D unresolved. The CDR3 contains 15 residues. Germline V gene lookup returns CDR1 MDHEN and CDR2 SYDVKM. The V gene lost 3 bases and the J gene lost 1 base, with 12 bases spanning the gap. CDR3 nucleotide sequence: TGTGCCAGCAGTTTCCTTAGTGGTTCCCAAGAGACCCAGTACTTC. Its protein is CASSFLSGSQETQYF.

The V call is TRBV5-1, the J call TRBJ2-7; D is unclear. Germline lookup yields CDR1 SGHRS and CDR2 YFSETQ. Between the trimmed V and J ends, which lost 0 bases and 3 bases, there was a span of 10 bases. This CDR3 spans 14 amino acids. This chain's CDR3 is CASSLVQYDYEQYF. The DNA of the CDR3 is TGCGCCAGCAGCTTGGTACAGTACGACTACGAGCAGTACTTC.

This sequence joins TRBV7-8 and TRBJ2-1; D gene unclear. Trimming cost V 2 bases and J 4 bases, with 9 bases left between them. Germline CDR1 and CDR2: SGHVS and FQNEAQ. The CDR3 runs to 14 residues. The CDR3 sequence is CASSLSGPYNEQFF. The CDR3 nucleotides read TGTGCCAGCAGCTTATCCGGGCCTTACAATGAGCAGTTCTTC.

This clone was counted a single time. The chain joins TRBV27 to TRBJ1-1; D is unclear. Trimming pared 0 bases from V and 3 bases from J, leaving 11 bases between. This CDR3 has 15 amino acids. Germline V lookup: CDR1 MNHEY, CDR2 SMNVEV (reference sequence). CDR3 nucleotides: TGTGCCAGCAGTTTATCGGCTGGCTGGGACACTGAAGCTTTCTTT. It specifies CASSLSAGWDTEAFF.

The rearrangement uses TRBV9 and TRBJ2-3, with a weak D call TRBD2 (5 bases). Trimming cost V 4 bases and J 5 bases, with 14 bases left between them. The CDR3 has 14 amino acids. Germline V CDR1 and CDR2: SGDLS, YYNGEE. CDR3 sequence: CASSPRSGLDTQYF. The CDR3 DNA reads TGTGCCAGCAGCCCACGCAGCGGCTTAGATACGCAGTATTTT.

The genes are TRBV19 and TRBJ1-2; a weak D match, TRBD1 (5 bases). The CDR3 is 16 residues long. In germline, CDR1 is LNHDA, CDR2 SQIVND (reference sequence). Between the trimmed V and J ends, which lost 5 bases and 3 bases, there was a span of 19 bases. The CDR3 sequence is CASSRTGPQDYYGYTF. CDR3 in DNA: TGTGCCAGTAGTCGCACGGGACCTCAAGACTACTATGGCTACACCTTC. The whole variable domain, filled in from reference TRBV19 and TRBJ1-2, reads DGGITQSPKYLFRKEGQNVTLSCEQNLNHDAMYWYRQDPGQGLRLIYYSQIVNDFQKGDIAEGYSVSREKKESFPLTVTSAQKNPTAFYLCASSRTGPQDYYGYTFGSGTRLTVV.

This chain uses TRBV11-1 with TRBJ2-1, with 11 bases fitting TRBD2. CDR1 SGHAT and CDR2 FQDESV come from the germline V gene (reference sequence). Trimming took 4 bases from V and 4 from J; bases not matched to a gene: 6. This CDR3 spans 16 amino acids. The chain's CDR3 is CASSSRVAGGYNEQFF. The CDR3 DNA is TGTGCCAGCAGCTCCCGAGTAGCGGGAGGGTACAATGAGCAGTTCTTC.

The chain recombines TRBV7-2 with TRBJ2-2; D is ambiguous. The CDR3 sequence is 17 residues long. Germline V CDR1 and CDR2: SGHTA, FQGNSA. With 5 bases removed from V and 2 bases from J, the gap between germline ends came to 18 bases. The DNA of the CDR3 is TGTGCCAGCAGCCCAACTACCTTTGGAGATAACACCGGGGAGCTGTTTTTT. It specifies CASSPTTFGDNTGELFF.

This chain links TRBV5-1 with TRBJ2-3; D remains ambiguous. The CDR3 spans 12 residues. V was clipped by 4 bases and J by 9 bases, with 12 bases between them. The germline V gene has CDR1 SGHRS and CDR2 YFSETQ. The CDR3 bases are TGCGCCAGCAGCCCCGACCTCGTGACGCAGTATTTT. Translating gives CASSPDLVTQYF.

The chain is built from TRBV7-9 and TRBJ1-6; D may be TRBD1 (6 bases). CDR1 SEHNR and CDR2 FQNEAQ come from the germline V gene (reference sequence). The CDR3 length is 15 residues. V shed 1 base and J shed 3 bases, with 7 bases lying between them. The CDR3 coding sequence is TGTGCCAGCAGCTTAGAACAGGGCTATAATTCACCCCTCCACTTT. Protein product: CASSLEQGYNSPLHF.

The genes are TRBV6-5 and TRBJ1-1, with TRBD1 matching 7 bases. The germline V gene has CDR1 MNHEY and CDR2 SVGAGI. The CDR3 contains 13 residues. The trim removed 4 bases at V and 4 bases at J, leaving 3 bases unmatched. In nucleotides, the CDR3 is TGTGCCAGCAGTTCACAGGGGCCCACTGAAGCTTTCTTT. Translating gives CASSSQGPTEAFF.

As to this clone: A much larger clone differs by one base, so this may be a read error. This rearrangement joins TRBV5-1 to TRBJ1-2; TRBD1 matches 8 bases. In germline, CDR1 is SGHRS, CDR2 YFSETQ. The CDR3 consists of 16 residues. Germline trimming cut 2 bases from V and 4 bases from J; bases unmatched to any gene: 10. DNA of the CDR3: TGCGCCAGCAGCTTATCTGAGACAGGGGCAACCTATGGCTACACCTTC. Amino acids: CASSLSETGATYGYTF.

The chain combines TRBV6-5 with TRBJ2-3; D gene unclear. V dropped 4 bases and J dropped 5 bases, with 4 bases sitting between them. The length of the CDR3 is 11 residues. CDR1 and CDR2 (germline): MNHEY, SVGAGI. DNA for the CDR3: TGTGCCAGCAGTTTATTAGATACGCAGTATTTT. Its protein is CASSLLDTQYF.

The J gene is TRBJ2-3, the V gene TRBV19, with D unclear. This CDR3 comprises 13 residues. The ends were cut back, 8 bases at V and 1 base at J, with 10 bases in the middle. The germline V gene has CDR1 LNHDA and CDR2 SQIVND (reference sequence). CDR3 sequence (DNA): TGTGCCAGTTCAAGACCGGGCACAGATACGCAGTATTTT. Encoded protein: CASSRPGTDTQYF.

The chain couples TRBV7-6 to TRBJ1-4; no definite D call. CDR3 size: 17 residues. Trimming removed 5 bases from V and 0 bases from J, with 16 bases in between. Germline V gene sequence: CDR1 SGHVS, CDR2 FNYEAQ. CDR3 nucleotides: TGTGCCAGCAGCCCTAATTGGGGAATTGCAACTAATGAAAAACTGTTTTTT. The encoded protein is CASSPNWGIATNEKLFF.